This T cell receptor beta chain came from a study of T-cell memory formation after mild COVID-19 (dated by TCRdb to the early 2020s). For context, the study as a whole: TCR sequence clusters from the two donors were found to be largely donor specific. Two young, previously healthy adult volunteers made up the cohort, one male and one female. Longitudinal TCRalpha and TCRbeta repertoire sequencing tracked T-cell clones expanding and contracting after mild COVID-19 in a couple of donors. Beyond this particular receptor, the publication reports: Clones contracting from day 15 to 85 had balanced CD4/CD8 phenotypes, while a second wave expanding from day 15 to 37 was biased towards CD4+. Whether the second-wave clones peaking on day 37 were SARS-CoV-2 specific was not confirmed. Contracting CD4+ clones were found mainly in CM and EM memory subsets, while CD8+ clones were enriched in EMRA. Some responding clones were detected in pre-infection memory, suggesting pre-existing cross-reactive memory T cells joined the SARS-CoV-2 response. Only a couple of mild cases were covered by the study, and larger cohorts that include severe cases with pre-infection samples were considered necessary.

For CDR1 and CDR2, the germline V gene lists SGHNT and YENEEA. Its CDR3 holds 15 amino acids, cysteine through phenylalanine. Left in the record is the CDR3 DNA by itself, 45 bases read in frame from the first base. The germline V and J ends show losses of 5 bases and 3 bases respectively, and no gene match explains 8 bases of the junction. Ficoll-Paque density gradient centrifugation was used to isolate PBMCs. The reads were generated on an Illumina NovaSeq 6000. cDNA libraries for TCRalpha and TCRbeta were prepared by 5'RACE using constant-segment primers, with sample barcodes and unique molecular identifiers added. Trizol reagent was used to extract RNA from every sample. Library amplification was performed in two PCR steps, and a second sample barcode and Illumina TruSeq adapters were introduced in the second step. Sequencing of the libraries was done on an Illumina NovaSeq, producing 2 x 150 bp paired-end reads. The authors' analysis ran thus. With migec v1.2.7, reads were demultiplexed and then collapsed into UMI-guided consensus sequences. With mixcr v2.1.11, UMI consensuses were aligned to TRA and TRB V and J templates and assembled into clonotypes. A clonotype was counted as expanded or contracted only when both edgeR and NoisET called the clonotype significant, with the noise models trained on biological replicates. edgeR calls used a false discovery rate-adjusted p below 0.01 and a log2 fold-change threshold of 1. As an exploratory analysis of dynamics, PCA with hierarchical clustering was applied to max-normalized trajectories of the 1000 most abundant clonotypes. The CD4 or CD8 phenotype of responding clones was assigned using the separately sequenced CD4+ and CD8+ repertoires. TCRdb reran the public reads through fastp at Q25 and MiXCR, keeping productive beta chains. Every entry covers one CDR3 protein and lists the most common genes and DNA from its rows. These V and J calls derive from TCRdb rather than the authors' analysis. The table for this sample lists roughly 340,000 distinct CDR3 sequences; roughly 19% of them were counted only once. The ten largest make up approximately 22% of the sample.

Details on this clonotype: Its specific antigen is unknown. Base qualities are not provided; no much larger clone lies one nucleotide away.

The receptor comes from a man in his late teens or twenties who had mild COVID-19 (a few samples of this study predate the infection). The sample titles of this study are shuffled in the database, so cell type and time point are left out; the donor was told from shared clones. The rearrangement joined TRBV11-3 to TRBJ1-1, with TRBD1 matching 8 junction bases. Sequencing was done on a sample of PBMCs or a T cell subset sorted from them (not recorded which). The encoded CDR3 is CASSRSGGAHTEAFF. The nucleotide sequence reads TGTGCCAGCAGCCGTTCAGGGGGCGCTCACACTGAAGCTTTCTTT.